Listed below are T cell receptor beta chains from one sample, sequenced in a study of blood T cell repertoires in COVID-19. TCRdb's copy holds only in-frame clones and misses some; the assay was immunoSEQ multiplex PCR. The sample has hundreds of thousands of clones, around 82% seen once; the top ten hold 2% to 3%. The source material was peripheral blood. These receptors all come from a middle-aged woman with active or convalescent COVID-19. The CDR3 runs from the conserved cysteine through the conserved F or W. D genes are given only for firm matches. Expanded clones get a size class; other rows say once, few or many, or leave the size out.

j_call: TRBJ1-4; d_call: .; clone_size: .; v_call: TRBV3-1/TRBV3-2; cdr3_nt: TGTGCCAGCAGCCCAATTGTGGCGCAGGCGGGGGGAGGTGAAAAACTGTTTTTT; cdr3_aa: CASSPIVAQAGGGEKLFF
j_call: TRBJ1-1; d_call: .; clone_size: .; v_call: TRBV19; cdr3_nt: TGTGCCAGTAGTATACAGGGAAGAACTGAAGCTTTCTTT; cdr3_aa: CASSIQGRTEAFF
j_call: TRBJ2-4; d_call: .; clone_size: .; v_call: TRBV4-2; cdr3_nt: TGTGCCAGCAGCCAAGATGGGGCTACGGCCAAAAACATTCAGTACTTC; cdr3_aa: CASSQDGATAKNIQYF
j_call: TRBJ1-2; d_call: TRBD1; clone_size: few; v_call: TRBV6-2/TRBV6-3; cdr3_nt: TGTGCCAGCAGTTCCATTCGGGACAGGGATGGCTACACCTTC; cdr3_aa: CASSSIRDRDGYTF
j_call: TRBJ2-7; d_call: .; clone_size: .; v_call: TRBV18; cdr3_nt: TGTGCTAGCTCCCAGGGGAATCGGGACGAGCAGTACTTC; cdr3_aa: CASSQGNRDEQYF
j_call: TRBJ2-1; d_call: .; clone_size: once; v_call: TRBV3-1/TRBV3-2; cdr3_nt: TGTGCCAGCAGCTATAGTCTCGATGAGCAGTTCTTC; cdr3_aa: CASSYSLDEQFF
j_call: TRBJ2-7; d_call: .; clone_size: .; v_call: TRBV2; cdr3_nt: TGTGCCAGCGAGTCAGCAGGGGCCTACGAGCAGTACTTC; cdr3_aa: CASESAGAYEQYF
j_call: TRBJ1-5; d_call: .; clone_size: .; v_call: TRBV28; cdr3_nt: TGTGCCAGCAGTTTAGGGCGCGGGGGCTCAGTCGGCAATCAGCCCCAGCATTTT; cdr3_aa: CASSLGRGGSVGNQPQHF
j_call: TRBJ1-2; d_call: .; clone_size: .; v_call: TRBV6-5; cdr3_nt: TGTGCCAGCAGACCCAGACAGGCTAAAGTCTATGGCTACACCTTC; cdr3_aa: CASRPRQAKVYGYTF
j_call: TRBJ2-7; d_call: TRBD2; clone_size: .; v_call: TRBV4-1; cdr3_nt: TGCGCCAGCAGCCAAGATCGGGCGGGGGTCTACGAGCAGTACTTC; cdr3_aa: CASSQDRAGVYEQYF
j_call: TRBJ2-1; d_call: TRBD2; clone_size: .; v_call: TRBV5-1; cdr3_nt: TGCGCCAGCAGTTCCCAATGGTTAGCGGGAGATACTCCTGAGCAGTTCTTC; cdr3_aa: CASSSQWLAGDTPEQFF
j_call: TRBJ2-3; d_call: .; clone_size: .; v_call: TRBV5-1; cdr3_nt: TGCGCCAGCAGCTTACAGGGTGGGGATACGCAGTATTTT; cdr3_aa: CASSLQGGDTQYF
j_call: TRBJ2-1; d_call: .; clone_size: .; v_call: TRBV9; cdr3_nt: TGTGCCAGCAGCGCTCCTGACAGCTCCAATGAGCAGTTCTTC; cdr3_aa: CASSAPDSSNEQFF
j_call: TRBJ1-5; d_call: TRBD1; clone_size: .; v_call: TRBV30; cdr3_nt: TGTGCCTGGAGTGCAGGGACAGCCTCCCATCAGCCCCAGCATTTT; cdr3_aa: CAWSAGTASHQPQHF